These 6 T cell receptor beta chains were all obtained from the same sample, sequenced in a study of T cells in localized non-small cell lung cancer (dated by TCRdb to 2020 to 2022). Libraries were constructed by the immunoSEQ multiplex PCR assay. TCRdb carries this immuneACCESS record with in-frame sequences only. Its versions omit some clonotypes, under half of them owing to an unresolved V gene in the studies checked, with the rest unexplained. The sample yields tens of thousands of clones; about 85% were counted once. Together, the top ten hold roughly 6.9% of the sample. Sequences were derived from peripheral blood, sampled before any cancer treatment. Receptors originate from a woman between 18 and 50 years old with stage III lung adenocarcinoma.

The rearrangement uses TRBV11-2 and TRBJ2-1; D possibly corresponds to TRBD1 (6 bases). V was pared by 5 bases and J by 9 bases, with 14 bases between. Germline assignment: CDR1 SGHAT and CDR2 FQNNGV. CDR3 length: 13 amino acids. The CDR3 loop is CASSLLQGSEQFF. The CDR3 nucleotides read TGTGCCAGCAGCCTACTACAGGGCAGTGAGCAGTTCTTC.

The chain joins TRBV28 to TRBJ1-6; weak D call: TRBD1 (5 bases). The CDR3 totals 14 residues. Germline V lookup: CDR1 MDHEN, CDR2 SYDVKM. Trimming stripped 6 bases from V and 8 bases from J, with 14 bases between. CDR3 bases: TGTGCCAGCAGAGCCGGGGGGGTCGATTCACCCCTCCACTTT. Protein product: CASRAGGVDSPLHF.

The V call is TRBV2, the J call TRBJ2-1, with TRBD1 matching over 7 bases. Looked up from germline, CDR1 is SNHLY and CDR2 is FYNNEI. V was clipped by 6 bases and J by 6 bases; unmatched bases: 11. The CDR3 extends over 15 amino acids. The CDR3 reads CASSANRGWSNEQFF. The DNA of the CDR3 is TGTGCCAGCAGCGCCAACAGGGGTTGGAGCAATGAGCAGTTCTTC.

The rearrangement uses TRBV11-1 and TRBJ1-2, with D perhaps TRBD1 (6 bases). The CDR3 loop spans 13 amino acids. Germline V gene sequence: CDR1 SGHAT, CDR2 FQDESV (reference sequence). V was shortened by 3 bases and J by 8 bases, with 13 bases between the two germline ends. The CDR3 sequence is CASSFGGAGGYTF. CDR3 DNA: TGTGCCAGCAGCTTCGGGGGCGCGGGGGGCTACACCTTC.

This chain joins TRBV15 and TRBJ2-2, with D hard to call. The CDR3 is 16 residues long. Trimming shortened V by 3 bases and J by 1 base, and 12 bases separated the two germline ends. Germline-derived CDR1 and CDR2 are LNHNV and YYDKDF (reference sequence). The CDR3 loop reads CATSRISGLNTGELFF. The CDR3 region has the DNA TGTGCCACCAGCAGGATCTCGGGCCTGAACACCGGGGAGCTGTTTTTT.

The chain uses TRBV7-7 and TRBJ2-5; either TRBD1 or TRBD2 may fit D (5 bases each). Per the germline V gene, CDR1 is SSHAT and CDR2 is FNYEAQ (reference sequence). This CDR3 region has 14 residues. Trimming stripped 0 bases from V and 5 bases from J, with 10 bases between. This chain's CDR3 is CASSLAGVGETQYF. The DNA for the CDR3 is TGTGCCAGCAGCTTAGCGGGGGTAGGGGAGACCCAGTACTTC.